Presented here are 32 T cell receptor beta chains from one specimen sequenced in a study of T cells after yellow fever vaccination. TCRdb reprocessed the 5' RACE reads via MiXCR and lists one record per CDR3 protein. Among some 300,000 distinct CDR3 sequences listed, less than 9.5% were seen once. The material was CD4+ T cells sorted from PBMCs, obtained 5 days after the yellow fever booster vaccination. These receptors were collected from a man aged 18-30 years who received the YFV17D yellow fever vaccine.

V usage is TRBV24-1 and J usage is TRBJ2-5, with 11 bases aligning to TRBD1. Trimming removed 4 bases from V and 4 bases from J; junction bases left unmatched: 4. CDR3 size: 15 residues. Per the germline V gene, CDR1 is KGHDR and CDR2 is SFDVKD. CDR3 amino acids: CATSESGTGGETQYF. The CDR3 nucleotides are TGTGCCACCAGTGAATCCGGGACAGGGGGAGAGACCCAGTACTTC.

The chain uses TRBV25-1 and TRBJ2-7; 9 bases are a match to TRBD1. The CDR3 is 16 amino acids. In germline, CDR1 is MGHDK, CDR2 SYGVNS. The ends lost 3 bases at V and 0 bases at J; junction bases unmatched: 6. The CDR3: CASSDEGQGSSYEQYF. CDR3 DNA: TGTGCCAGCAGTGATGAGGGACAGGGAAGCTCCTACGAGCAGTACTTC.

About this clonotype: A read error may produce the germline difference seen at one junction end. This chain joins TRBV7-7 and TRBJ2-1, with a weak D call TRBD1 (5 bases). The length of the CDR3 is 15 residues. CDR1 is SSHAT and CDR2 is FNYEAQ in the germline V gene (reference sequence). The DNA of the CDR3 is TGTGCTAGCAGCCGAGACAGAGACCCCTACAATGAGCAGTTCTTC. Its translation: CASSRDRDPYNEQFF.

This clonotype was counted at least ten times. This chain joins TRBV19 and TRBJ1-1; the match to TRBD1 covers 8 bases. Looked up from germline, CDR1 is LNHDA and CDR2 is SQIVND (reference sequence). Losses at the gene ends were 10 bases for V and 4 bases for J; bases not matched to a gene: 11. The CDR3 contains 14 residues. The CDR3 DNA sequence: TGTGCCACAATATGGACAGGGAGATTCACTGAAGCTTTCTTT. It yields the protein CATIWTGRFTEAFF.

The rearrangement links TRBV25-1 to TRBJ2-5, with TRBD1 matching over 12 bases. The V segment lost 0 bases and the J segment 3 bases; nucleotides outside the gene matches: 2. CDR1 and CDR2 (germline): MGHDK, SYGVNS. The CDR3 has 16 amino acids. The CDR3 bases are TGTGCCAGCAGTGAATACGGGACAGGGGGCGAAGAGACCCAGTACTTC. It specifies CASSEYGTGGEETQYF.

A few counts support this clonotype. The CDR3 here is CSATSDREQYV. CDR3 nucleotides: TGCAGTGCGACTAGCGACAGGGAGCAGTACGTC. The chain is built from TRBV20-1 and TRBJ2-7; 8 positions match TRBD2. The J segment lost 7 bases and the V segment lost 6 bases, leaving 5 bases of the junction unmatched. The CDR3 loop spans 11 amino acids. Germline lookup yields CDR1 DFQATT and CDR2 SNEGSKA (reference sequence).

V is TRBV21-1 and J is TRBJ2-3; the listed D gene, TRBD1, was not tested against the DNA. TRBV21-1 is a known pseudogene. This CDR3 has 14 amino acids. As DNA, the CDR3 is TGTGCCAGCAGCAAAACACGGGGTCCAGATACGCAGTATTTT. This encodes CASSKTRGPDTQYF.

The V call is TRBV12-2, the J call TRBJ2-1. TRBV12-2 counts as a pseudogene. The CDR3 loop spans 12 amino acids. The CDR3 DNA reads as TGTGCAAGTCGCTTAGGATCACGTGAGCAGTTCTTC. Residues: CASRLGSREQFF.

This clonotype was counted a few times. The J gene is TRBJ2-1, the V gene TRBV7-2; the match to TRBD2 covers 12 bases. With 1 base clipped from V and 10 bases from J, the junction kept 2 bases outside the gene matches. The CDR3 is 14 residues long. Germline values: CDR1 SGHTA, CDR2 FQGNSA. CDR3 residues: CASSLELAGGEQFF. CDR3 sequence (DNA): TGTGCCAGCAGCTTAGAACTAGCGGGGGGAGAGCAGTTCTTC.

This clonotype has ten or more counts. The chain uses TRBV5-5 and TRBJ2-1; tentative D call: TRBD1 (6 bases). Germline CDR1 SGHKS, CDR2 YYEKEE (reference sequence). Trimming left V 4 bases short and J 6 bases short, with 8 bases between. This CDR3 has 12 residues. CDR3 in DNA: TGTGCCAGCAGCGGGACAAGCAATGAGCAGTTCTTC. Protein sequence: CASSGTSNEQFF.

This clonotype was seen more than once but under ten times. The chain combines TRBV7-2 with TRBJ2-1, with 15 positions matching TRBD2. Looked up from germline, CDR1 is SGHTA and CDR2 is FQGNSA. The CDR3 consists of 16 residues. The ends lost 5 bases at V and 8 bases at J; junction bases unmatched: 7. In DNA, the CDR3 is TGTGCCAGCAGCGCAGGACTAGCGGGGGGGCACTATGAGCAGTTCTTC. Translating gives CASSAGLAGGHYEQFF.

This chain uses TRBV6-2 or TRBV6-3 with TRBJ2-5; 10 bases are shared with TRBD1. V shed 6 bases and J 1 base; nucleotides not matched to a gene: 8. This CDR3 has 16 residues. Germline values: CDR1 MNHEY, CDR2 SVGEGT. CDR3 in amino acids: CASRLGQGSFQETQYF. The CDR3 DNA reads TGTGCCAGCAGACTGGGACAGGGGTCCTTCCAAGAGACCCAGTACTTC.

In this sample, this clonotype turned up many times. V and J are TRBV4-1 and TRBJ2-7; 13 nucleotides match TRBD2. J gave up 4 bases and V 5 bases, and 5 bases lay outside the gene matches. The V gene's germline CDR1 is MGHRA and CDR2 YSYEKL. This CDR3 has 15 amino acids. CDR3 sequence reads: CASSTRLAGGYEQYF. The CDR3 DNA follows: TGCGCCAGCAGCACCCGACTAGCGGGGGGATACGAGCAGTACTTC.

This clonotype was seen a handful of times. This chain links TRBV4-1 with TRBJ1-5; the match to TRBD1 covers 7 bases. Trimming at V came to 1 base and at J to 3 bases, leaving 9 bases not matched to a gene. Germline V gives CDR1 MGHRA, CDR2 YSYEKL. The CDR3 is 17 residues long. The CDR3 region is CASSQGLQGPVNQPQHF. The CDR3 coding sequence is TGCGCCAGCAGCCAAGGATTACAGGGGCCCGTCAATCAGCCCCAGCATTTT.

This clonotype was seen ten or more times. The rearrangement uses TRBV7-2 and TRBJ1-4; possibly TRBD1 for D (5 bases). Trimming left V 4 bases short and J 3 bases short, with 9 bases between. Germline loops: CDR1 SGHTA, CDR2 FQGNSA. The CDR3 runs to 14 residues. The CDR3: CASSSRESNEKLFF. CDR3 DNA: TGTGCCAGCAGCTCCAGGGAGTCTAATGAAAAACTGTTTTTT.

This clonotype has a handful of counts. This chain joins TRBV30 and TRBJ2-7; TRBD1 matches 7 bases. Germline V lookup: CDR1 GTSNPN, CDR2 SVGIG (reference sequence). This CDR3 is built from 14 residues. J lost 4 bases, V lost 0 bases, and 6 bases had no gene match. The CDR3 loop reads CAWSVPRGIYEQYF. The CDR3 DNA reads as TGTGCCTGGAGTGTACCCAGGGGGATATACGAGCAGTACTTC.

In its sample, this clonotype was seen a few times. The chain uses TRBV6-5 and TRBJ1-1; D is ambiguous. The CDR3 has 14 residues. V lost 0 bases and J 6 bases, leaving 11 bases between the germline ends. Per germline, CDR1 MNHEY and CDR2 SVGAGI. The CDR3 region is CASSYSAGRAEAFF. Here the CDR3 DNA reads TGTGCCAGCAGTTACTCGGCAGGACGGGCTGAAGCTTTCTTT.

V is TRBV5-1 and J is TRBJ2-3; D unresolved. The CDR3 extends over 14 amino acids. V was shortened by 2 bases and J by 3 bases, with 10 bases between the two germline ends. CDR1 and CDR2 (germline): SGHRS, YFSETQ. Written as DNA, the CDR3 is TGCGCCAGCAGCTTACTTCAGGAGACAGATACGCAGTATTTT. Translated, it gives CASSLLQETDTQYF.

The rearrangement joins TRBV25-1 to TRBJ1-1, with D possibly being TRBD1 (5 bases). The CDR3 has 14 residues. Germline CDR1 and CDR2: MGHDK and SYGVNS. The V gene lost 4 bases and the J gene lost 4 bases, with 13 bases spanning the gap. This CDR3 is CASSVYGDATEAFF. The CDR3 DNA reads TGTGCCAGCAGTGTTTACGGGGACGCCACTGAAGCTTTCTTT.

This clonotype was found a few times. The chain is built from TRBV20-1 and TRBJ2-3, with no clear D. V was clipped by 4 bases and J by 2 bases, with 10 bases between them. This CDR3 spans 13 amino acids. CDR1 and CDR2 from the germline V gene are DFQATT and SNEGSKA (reference sequence). In nucleotides, the CDR3 is TGCAGTGCTACTCGACACATCACAGATACGCAGTATTTT. Its protein is CSATRHITDTQYF.

This chain links TRBV12-3 or TRBV12-4 with TRBJ1-3; no clear D gene. V was shortened by 5 bases and J by 11 bases, with 7 bases between the two germline ends. CDR3 length equals 10 residues. The CDR3 spells CASSVRSIYF. The CDR3, as DNA: TGTGCCAGCAGTGTGCGGTCCATATATTTT.

This clonotype was seen at least ten times. The chain carries TRBV7-2 and TRBJ2-1; D ambiguous. CDR3 size: 13 residues. From germline, CDR1 is SGHTA and CDR2 FQGNSA. Deletions cut 4 bases from V and 6 bases from J, with 10 bases between. For the CDR3, the DNA is TGTGCCAGCAGCTCGACTTTTGGCAATGAGCAGTTCTTC. The encoded protein is CASSSTFGNEQFF.

This chain links TRBV5-1 with TRBJ2-2; D is possibly TRBD2 (6 bases). Germline values: CDR1 SGHRS, CDR2 YFSETQ. Trimming removed 6 bases at V and 0 bases at J, with 15 bases between. The CDR3 spans 16 residues. The DNA of the CDR3 is TGCGCCAGCACCCTTTCCGGGACTGCGAACACCGGGGAGCTGTTTTTT. Encoded protein: CASTLSGTANTGELFF.

About this clonotype: A read error is possible here, since a much larger clone lies one base away. Here the CDR3 DNA reads TGTGCCTGCAGCGCGAGGGGGCGCGGGACCCAGTACTTC. Its translation: CACSARGRGTQYF. V is TRBV7-2 and J is TRBJ2-5, with 7 bases lining up with TRBD1. CDR3 length: 13 amino acids. The V gene's germline CDR1 is SGHTA and CDR2 FQGNSA.

The sample holds a few counts of this clonotype. This chain links TRBV20-1 with TRBJ2-4, with D possibly being TRBD2 (6 bases). The CDR3 runs 15 residues. Germline V gives CDR1 DFQATT, CDR2 SNEGSKA (reference sequence). The ends were cut back, 5 bases at V and 0 bases at J, with 14 bases in the middle. The CDR3 region has the DNA TGCAGTGCTGCCTTTGGGAGGTTAGCCAAAAACATTCAGTACTTC. This codes for CSAAFGRLAKNIQYF.

The V and J genes are TRBV30 and TRBJ2-1, with D possibly being TRBD1 (6 bases). Germline-derived CDR1 and CDR2 are GTSNPN and SVGIG (reference sequence). Trimming shortened V by 5 bases and J by 10 bases, and 12 bases separated the two germline ends. This CDR3 spans 11 amino acids. DNA for the CDR3: TGTGCCTGGGCAGGGGTATACGAGCAGTTCTTC. This encodes CAWAGVYEQFF.

Ten or more counts support this clonotype. The V and J genes are TRBV7-2 and TRBJ2-5, with D possibly matching TRBD2 (6 bases). The CDR3 is made up of 14 amino acids. V was cut by 6 bases and J by 1 base, with 12 bases left in between. In germline, CDR1 is SGHTA, CDR2 FQGNSA. The CDR3 reads CASRPLGGQETQYF. The DNA of the CDR3 is TGTGCCAGCAGACCTCTCGGGGGCCAAGAGACCCAGTACTTC.

This clonotype showed up just a few times. The chain has TRBV10-3 and TRBJ1-1, with D possibly matching TRBD1 (6 bases). Between the trimmed V and J ends, which lost 2 bases and 3 bases, there was a span of 10 bases. The CDR3 runs 14 residues. Per the germline V gene, CDR1 is ENHRY and CDR2 is SYGVKD. CDR3 coding DNA: TGTGCCATCAGTGAGACAGGGCAGGACACTGAAGCTTTCTTT. This sequence encodes CAISETGQDTEAFF.

There are many counts of this clonotype. The chain's CDR3 is CASSSSGEPRDPSSYSSYNEQFF. CDR3 in DNA: TGTGCCAGCAGCAGCTCCGGGGAACCCCGGGACCCTTCGTCCTACAGCTCCTACAATGAGCAGTTCTTC. This chain connects TRBV21-1 to TRBJ2-1; TRBD1, the table's D call, lacks a check against the DNA. TRBV21-1 is listed as a pseudogene. The length of the CDR3 is 23 residues.

This clonotype was found a few times. The rearrangement links TRBV7-3 to TRBJ2-3; D might be TRBD2 (6 bases). Trimming pared 5 bases from V and 0 bases from J, leaving 21 bases between. The CDR3 totals 18 residues. Germline values: CDR1 SGHTA, CDR2 FQGTGA. The CDR3 DNA reads TGTGCCAGCAGCCCATCCCCCGGGACTCCCAAGAGCACAGATACGCAGTATTTT. Amino acid sequence: CASSPSPGTPKSTDTQYF.

This clonotype was detected only a few times. The chain combines TRBV12-3 or TRBV12-4 with TRBJ2-7; 7 nucleotides align to TRBD1. V gave up 6 bases and J gave up 4 bases; unmatched junction bases: 3. There are 12 residues in the CDR3. In DNA form, the CDR3 reads TGTGCCAGCAGACACAGGGGATACGAGCAGTACTTC. Translated: CASRHRGYEQYF.

This clonotype was detected many times. This chain uses TRBV7-2 with TRBJ2-3, with D perhaps matching TRBD2 (7 bases). The CDR3 spans 16 residues. V lost 1 base and J lost 5, with 16 bases in between. Germline V gene data show CDR1 as SGHTA and CDR2 as FQGNSA. The CDR3 loop reads CASSLVYAGAGDTQYF. In nucleotides, the CDR3 is TGTGCCAGCAGCTTAGTGTATGCGGGGGCGGGAGATACGCAGTATTTT. Full variable domain (missing parts from reference TRBV7-2 and TRBJ2-3): GAGVSQSPSNKVTEKGKDVELRCDPISGHTALYWYRQSLGQGLEFLIYFQGNSAPDKSGLPSDRFSAERTGGSVSTLTIQRTQQEDSAVYLCASSLVYAGAGDTQYFGPGTRLTVL.